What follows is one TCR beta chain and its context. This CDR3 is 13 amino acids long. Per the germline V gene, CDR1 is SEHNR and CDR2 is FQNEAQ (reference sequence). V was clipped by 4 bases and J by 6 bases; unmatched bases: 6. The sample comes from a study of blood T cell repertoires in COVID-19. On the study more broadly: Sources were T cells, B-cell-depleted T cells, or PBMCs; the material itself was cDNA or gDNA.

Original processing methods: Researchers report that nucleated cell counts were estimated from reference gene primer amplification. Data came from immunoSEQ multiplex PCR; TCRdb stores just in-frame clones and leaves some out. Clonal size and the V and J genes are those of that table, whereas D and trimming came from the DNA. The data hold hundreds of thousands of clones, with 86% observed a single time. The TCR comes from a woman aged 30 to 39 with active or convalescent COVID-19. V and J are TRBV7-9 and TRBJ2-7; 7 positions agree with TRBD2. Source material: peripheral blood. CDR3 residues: CASSYTSEREQYF. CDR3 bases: TGTGCCAGCAGCTACACTAGCGAACGCGAGCAGTACTTC.